This TCR beta chain is drawn from a study of T-cell memory formation after mild COVID-19. Looking at the study overall: Largely donor-specific TCR clusters were found.

Study-level results: The study found balanced CD4/CD8 in clones contracting day 15 to 85 and a CD4+ lean in later expanders. Certain responding clones were present in pre-infection memory, suggesting participation of cross-reactive memory.

TCRdb re-analysed the 5' RACE reads in MiXCR, keeping a single row per CDR3 protein. The profile shows hundreds of thousands of distinct CDR3 sequences, roughly 15% of them singletons. From germline, CDR1 is MNHEY and CDR2 SVGAGI. The CDR3 has 13 residues. Trimming removed 2 bases at V and 2 bases at J, with 7 bases between. Note on this clonotype: The antigen is not known.

The origin of this receptor is a man between 18 and 29 years old who had mild COVID-19 (a few samples of this study predate the infection). Cell type and time point are not known. The J gene is TRBJ2-7, the V gene TRBV6-5, with D hard to call. The source material was PBMCs or a T cell subset sorted from them (not recorded which). CDR3 nucleotides: TGTGCCAGCAGTTACCGAGTAGCCTACGAGCAGTACTTC. It yields the protein CASSYRVAYEQYF.